Following are 8 T cell receptor beta chains from one sample sequenced in a study of shared clonotypes between healthy human individuals (dated by TCRdb to the early 2020s). Library preparation used the immunoSEQ multiplex PCR assay. TCRdb limited this immuneACCESS table to in-frame rearrangements with V and J called. A share of clones is missing; checked studies link under half to unresolved V genes, and the rest is unexplained. The sample table holds around 1,100,000 clones, of which approximately 80% were seen once. Roughly 0.82% of the sample is in the top ten clones. What was sequenced was memory CD4+ T cells from PBMCs. Interpreted using the paper, the cell subset or site label stands for: CD45RA-negative fraction. The receptors stem from a man between 18 and 29 years old in good health. Some clones in this sample may be carry-over from other donors' samples.

The chain is built from TRBV2 and TRBJ2-3; D is perhaps TRBD1 (6 bases). Trimming left V 8 bases short and J 2 bases short, with 14 bases between. Looked up from germline, CDR1 is SNHLY and CDR2 is FYNNEI. There are 14 residues in the CDR3. CDR3 sequence (DNA): TGTGCCAGCGAGGTGACAGGCTACACAGATACGCAGTATTTT. Translated: CASEVTGYTDTQYF.

The chain recombines TRBV29-1 with TRBJ2-3; D remains ambiguous. This CDR3 has 14 amino acids. The ends were cut back, 4 bases at V and 0 bases at J, with 11 bases in the middle. From germline, CDR1 is SQVTM and CDR2 ANQGSEA. The CDR3 region is CSVVETASTDTQYF. The CDR3, as DNA: TGCAGCGTTGTAGAGACGGCGAGCACAGATACGCAGTATTTT.

CDR3 in amino acids: CASSQDRVSSGANVLTF. The CDR3 DNA follows: TGTGCCAGCAGCCAAGACAGGGTCAGCTCTGGGGCCAACGTCCTGACTTTC. V is TRBV7-8 and J is TRBJ2-6; 7 bases line up with TRBD1. The germline V gene has CDR1 SGHVS and CDR2 FQNEAQ. This CDR3 comprises 17 residues. After removal of 5 bases from V and 0 bases from J, the junction contained 7 bases not matched to a gene.

The chain couples TRBV6-6 to TRBJ1-5, with a weak D call TRBD1 (5 bases). V shed 6 bases and J shed 6 bases, with 18 bases lying between them. The CDR3 sequence is 15 residues long. The germline V gene has CDR1 MNHNY and CDR2 SVGAGI (reference sequence). The CDR3 sequence: CASSGVGRDGQPQHF. DNA for the CDR3: TGTGCCAGCAGCGGGGTAGGCAGGGATGGTCAGCCCCAGCATTTT.

The chain joins TRBV7-2 to TRBJ2-1; no definite D call. Germline CDR1 reads SGHTA; CDR2 reads FQGNSA. Trimming left V 1 base short and J 0 bases short, with 10 bases between. The CDR3 length is 16 residues. The CDR3 DNA reads as TGTGCCAGCAGCTTAGTTGGTGCTCCCTCCTACAATGAGCAGTTCTTC. Protein: CASSLVGAPSYNEQFF. The complete variable domain, with remaining parts taken from reference TRBV7-2 and TRBJ2-1, reads GAGVSQSPSNKVTEKGKDVELRCDPISGHTALYWYRQSLGQGLEFLIYFQGNSAPDKSGLPSDRFSAERTGGSVSTLTIQRTQQEDSAVYLCASSLVGAPSYNEQFFGPGTRLTVL.

The genes are TRBV27 and TRBJ1-4, with D possibly being TRBD1 (5 bases). In germline, CDR1 is MNHEY, CDR2 SMNVEV (reference sequence). The V gene lost 0 bases and the J gene lost 8 bases, with 13 bases spanning the gap. This CDR3 comprises 15 residues. Here the CDR3 reads CASSLSGGRGEKLFF. For the CDR3, the DNA is TGTGCCAGCAGTTTATCCGGGGGTCGCGGGGAAAAACTGTTTTTT.

The chain uses TRBV18 and TRBJ2-5, with D perhaps matching TRBD1 (6 bases). V gave up 1 base and J gave up 0 bases, with 9 bases separating them. CDR1 and CDR2 from the germline V gene are KGHSH and LQKENI. The CDR3 is 15 residues long. The DNA for the CDR3 is TGTGCCAGCTCACCACGGGGGCTCGACCAAGAGACCCAGTACTTC. Amino acids: CASSPRGLDQETQYF.

V and J are TRBV21-1 and TRBJ1-2. TRBV21-1 is a pseudogene. The CDR3 has 15 residues. The CDR3 sequence: CASSFLGNTNYGYTF. CDR3 in DNA: TGTGCCAGCAGCTTCCTAGGGAATACTAACTATGGCTACACCTTC.